The entry below gives a single T cell receptor beta chain sequence along with its context. The antigen remains unidentified. HIV-positive participants were all treated in the United States. The sample originates from a study of long-term antiretroviral therapy in people with HIV. Study-level findings and limits: Information on adherence, resistance and therapy changes was unavailable.

The immunoSEQ assay was v3.0, run at survey level. Assay used: immunoSEQ multiplex PCR; TCRdb lists only in-frame clones, some missing. The repertoire has about 17,000 clones, about 81% of them found once; the top ten carry under 9.5%. Trimming shortened V by 2 bases and J by 4 bases, and 8 bases separated the two germline ends. This CDR3 is built from 13 residues. From germline, CDR1 is PRHDT and CDR2 FYEKMQ (reference sequence). The source of this sequence is a man aged 50 or older with HIV. The rearrangement uses TRBV13 and TRBJ1-2; no clear D gene. Sequenced material: unsorted PBMCs, taken 0.3 years before starting antiretroviral therapy. The CDR3 DNA sequence: TGTGCCAGCAGCTTATTACAGTTCTATGGCTACACCTTC. Translation: CASSLLQFYGYTF.